The 6 T cell receptor beta chains given below trace back to one sample, sequenced in a study of T-cell reconstitution after alpha-beta-depleted transplantation in children (dated by TCRdb to 2015 to 2016). The library was produced with PCR. The listed sequencing device is Illumina HiSeq 2500. TCR library preparation used molecular barcoding, with unique molecular identifiers applied to normalize quantification of the TCRbeta repertoire. The public sequencing data were trimmed at Q25 with fastp and processed into clonotypes with MiXCR by TCRdb, which kept only in-frame beta chains. Each entry merges the rows of one CDR3 protein and shows their most common DNA and genes. The sample profile shows some 500,000 distinct CDR3 sequences; around a third of them were found once. Approximately 2.3% of the sample is in the top ten clones. The sample consisted of PBMCs from the stem cell graft donor, taken from the stem cell graft. These receptors all stem from a human donor who donated a stem cell graft to a child with aplastic anemia.

The chain carries TRBV12-3 or TRBV12-4 and TRBJ2-2, with no clear D. The CDR3 is 14 residues long. The germline V and J ends were trimmed by 6 bases and 1 base, with 9 bases remaining between them. The CDR3, as DNA: TGTGCCAGCAGCCCTTTCTTGAACACCGGGGAGCTGTTTTTT. Its protein product is CASSPFLNTGELFF.

This clonotype was counted only a few times. This chain links TRBV5-1 with TRBJ2-7, with unresolved D. Germline V gene data show CDR1 as SGHRS and CDR2 as YFSETQ. The CDR3 has 15 amino acids. With 8 bases removed from V and 0 bases from J, the gap between germline ends came to 18 bases. The CDR3 spells CASGPYRGISYEQYV. CDR3 bases: TGCGCCAGTGGGCCTTATCGCGGCATCTCCTACGAGCAGTACGTC.

This clonotype was observed a few times. V gene TRBV29-1 combines with J gene TRBJ2-2; 13 nucleotides line up with TRBD2. CDR1 is SQVTM, CDR2 ANQGSEA, per germline. V shed 4 bases, J shed 2 bases, and the junction held 13 bases outside the gene matches. CDR3 length: 19 amino acids. The CDR3 loop is CSVGQGVWTSGSNTGELFF. CDR3 nucleotide sequence: TGCAGCGTTGGCCAGGGGGTATGGACTAGCGGGAGTAACACCGGGGAGCTGTTTTTT.

This clonotype was recorded a few times. The V and J genes are TRBV6-5 and TRBJ2-2, with a possible D match to TRBD1 (5 bases). CDR3 length: 15 amino acids. Trimming shortened V by 4 bases and J by 1 base, and 10 bases separated the two germline ends. The germline V gene has CDR1 MNHEY and CDR2 SVGAGI. The CDR3 DNA is TGTGCCAGCAGTTTCTCCCAGGGGAACACCGGGGAGCTGTTTTTT. Translating gives CASSFSQGNTGELFF.

J is TRBJ2-5 and V is TRBV11-1; 8 positions agree with TRBD2. Trimming took 3 bases from V and 5 from J; bases not matched to a gene: 5. CDR3 size: 14 residues. CDR1 and CDR2 from the germline V gene are SGHAT and FQDESV (reference sequence). The CDR3, as DNA: TGTGCCAGCAGCTTCAGCGGGAGAAGCGAGACCCAGTACTTC. This encodes CASSFSGRSETQYF.

This clonotype was picked up a small number of times. The genes are TRBV9 and TRBJ2-3; D is undetermined. The V end was cut by 0 bases, the J end by 3 bases, with 8 bases between. This CDR3 is built from 14 residues. CDR1 is SGDLS and CDR2 is YYNGEE in the germline V gene. CDR3 DNA sequence: TGTGCCAGCAGCGTAGGGGCGTCGACAGATACGCAGTATTTT. It is translated as CASSVGASTDTQYF.